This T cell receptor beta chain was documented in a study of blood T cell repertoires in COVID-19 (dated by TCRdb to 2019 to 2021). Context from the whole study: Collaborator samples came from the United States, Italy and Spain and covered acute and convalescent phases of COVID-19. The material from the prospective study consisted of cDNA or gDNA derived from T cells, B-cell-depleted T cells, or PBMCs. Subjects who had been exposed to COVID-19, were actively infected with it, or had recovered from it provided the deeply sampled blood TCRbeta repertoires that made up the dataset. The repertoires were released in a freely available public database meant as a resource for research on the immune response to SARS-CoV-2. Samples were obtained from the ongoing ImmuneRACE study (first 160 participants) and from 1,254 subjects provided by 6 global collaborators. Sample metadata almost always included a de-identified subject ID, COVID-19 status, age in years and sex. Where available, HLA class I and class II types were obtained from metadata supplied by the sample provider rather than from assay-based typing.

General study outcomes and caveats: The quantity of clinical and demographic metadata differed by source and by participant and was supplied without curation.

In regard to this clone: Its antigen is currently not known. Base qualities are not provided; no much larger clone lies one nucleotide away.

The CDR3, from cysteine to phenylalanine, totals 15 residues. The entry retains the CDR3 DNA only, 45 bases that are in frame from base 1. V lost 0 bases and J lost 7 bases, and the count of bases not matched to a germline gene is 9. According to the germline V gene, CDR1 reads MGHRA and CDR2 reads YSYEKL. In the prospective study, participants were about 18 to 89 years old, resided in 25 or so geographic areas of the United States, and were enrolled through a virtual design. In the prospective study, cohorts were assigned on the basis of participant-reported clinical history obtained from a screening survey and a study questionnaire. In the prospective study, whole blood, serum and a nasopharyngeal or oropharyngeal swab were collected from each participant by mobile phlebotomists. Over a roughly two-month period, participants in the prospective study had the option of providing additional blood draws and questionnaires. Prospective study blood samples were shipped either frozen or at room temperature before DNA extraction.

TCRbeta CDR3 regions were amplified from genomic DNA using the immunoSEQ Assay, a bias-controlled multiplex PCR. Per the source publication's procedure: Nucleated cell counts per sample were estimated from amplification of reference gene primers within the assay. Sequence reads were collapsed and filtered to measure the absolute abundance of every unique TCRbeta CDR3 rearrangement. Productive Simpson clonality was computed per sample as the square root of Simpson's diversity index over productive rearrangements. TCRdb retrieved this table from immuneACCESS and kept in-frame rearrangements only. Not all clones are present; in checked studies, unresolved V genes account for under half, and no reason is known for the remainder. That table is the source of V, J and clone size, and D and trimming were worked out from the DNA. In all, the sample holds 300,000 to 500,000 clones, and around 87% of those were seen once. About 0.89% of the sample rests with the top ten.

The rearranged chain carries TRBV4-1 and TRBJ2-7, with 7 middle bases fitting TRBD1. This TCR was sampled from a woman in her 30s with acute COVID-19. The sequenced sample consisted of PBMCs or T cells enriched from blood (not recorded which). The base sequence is TGCGCCAGCAGCCAAGATCGACAGGGACCTCAGGAGCAGTACTTC. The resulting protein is CASSQDRQGPQEQYF.